These T cell receptor beta chains were read from a single sample in a study of blood T cell repertoires in COVID-19. Data came from immunoSEQ multiplex PCR; TCRdb stores just in-frame clones and leaves some out. The top ten hold 0.86% of the sample, which has more than 300,000 clones, roughly 92% seen once. The material sequenced was PBMCs or T cells enriched from blood (not recorded which). These receptors all stem from a woman aged 40 to 50 who had been exposed to COVID-19. The CDR3 runs from the conserved cysteine through the conserved F or W. Each record gives: clone size, J gene, V gene, D gene, CDR3 DNA, CDR3 protein. A D gene is named only where the DNA matches it firmly. A clone size is listed for some rows: how often the clone was seen (once, few, many), or a class if it is expanded.

NA	TRBJ2-2	TRBV7-2	TRBD2	TGTGCCAGCAGCTTCCGGACTAGCGGGGTCACCGGGGAGCTGTTTTTT	CASSFRTSGVTGELFF
once	TRBJ1-3	TRBV2	NA	TGTGCCAGCAGTCCTGAGGCACTCTCTGGAAACACCATATATTTT	CASSPEALSGNTIYF
NA	TRBJ2-7	TRBV7-6	NA	TGTGCCAGCAGCAACCGAGGGGGACGAGGGCAGGAGCAGTACTTC	CASSNRGGRGQEQYF
NA	TRBJ1-1	TRBV3-1/TRBV3-2	NA	TGTGCCAGCAGCCCCCGACAGATCATGAACACTGAAGCTTTCTTT	CASSPRQIMNTEAFF
NA	TRBJ2-1	TRBV7-2	NA	TGTGCCAGCAGTAAATCGGGGACCTACAATGAGCAGTTCTTC	CASSKSGTYNEQFF
NA	TRBJ2-7	TRBV6-6	TRBD2	TGTGCCAGCAGCCTCGGCCGGACTAGCGGGGGGGCGGTACTAACCTACGAGCAGTACTTC	CASSLGRTSGGAVLTYEQYF
NA	TRBJ2-3	TRBV5-8	NA	TGTGCCAGCAGCTTGGGCGGAGCCCGAAACACAGATACGCAGTATTTT	CASSLGGARNTDTQYF
NA	TRBJ2-3	TRBV3-1/TRBV3-2	NA	TGTGCCAGCAGCCAAGAACCCTTTATCGGGGATACGCAGTATTTT	CASSQEPFIGDTQYF
once	TRBJ1-1	TRBV2	TRBD1	TGTGCCAGCGGAGGAGCCGGGACAGGGGAAACTGAAGCTTTCTTT	CASGGAGTGETEAFF
NA	TRBJ2-1	TRBV7-9	TRBD2	TGTGCCAGCAGCCCCGGCCGGGCGGTAGCGGGAGCCCTCTACAATGAGCAGTTCTTC	CASSPGRAVAGALYNEQFF
NA	TRBJ2-7	TRBV9	TRBD1	TGTGCCAGCAGCGCAGAACCAGGGGGCGCGAAGTACGAGCAGTACTTC	CASSAEPGGAKYEQYF